The clone carrying this TCR beta chain is categorized as medium-sized. The antigen remains unidentified. The CDR3 spans 18 residues. With 0 bases clipped from V and 10 bases from J, the junction kept 15 bases outside the gene matches. CDR1 and CDR2 from the germline V gene are MNHEY and SVGAGI. Per the study methods: What underpinned the distant-metastasis classifier for papillary thyroid cancer was the set of CDR3 differences across clinicopathological groups. TCRdb reanalyzed the PCR reads via MiXCR. It is TCRdb's table, rather than the study itself, that gives the V and J calls and clone size. The data hold roughly 15,000 clones, with 34% observed a single time. These data belong to a study of metastatic and nonmetastatic thyroid tumors. Study-wide findings and caveats: Benign nodules were reported to have significantly lower TCR beta diversity than malignant thyroid tumors, in blood and tumor.

No patient had received any treatment before thyroid surgery. This clonotype was obtained from a female donor with papillary thyroid cancer or a benign thyroid nodule (not recorded which). Some clones in this sample may be carry-over from other donors' samples. The source material was tumor tissue. J is TRBJ1-6 and V is TRBV6-5; 7 bases map to TRBD1. The CDR3 loop reads CASSYSMTGSGFGSPLHF. Here the CDR3 DNA reads TGTGCCAGCAGTTACTCGATGACAGGGTCTGGTTTCGGGTCACCCCTCCACTTT.